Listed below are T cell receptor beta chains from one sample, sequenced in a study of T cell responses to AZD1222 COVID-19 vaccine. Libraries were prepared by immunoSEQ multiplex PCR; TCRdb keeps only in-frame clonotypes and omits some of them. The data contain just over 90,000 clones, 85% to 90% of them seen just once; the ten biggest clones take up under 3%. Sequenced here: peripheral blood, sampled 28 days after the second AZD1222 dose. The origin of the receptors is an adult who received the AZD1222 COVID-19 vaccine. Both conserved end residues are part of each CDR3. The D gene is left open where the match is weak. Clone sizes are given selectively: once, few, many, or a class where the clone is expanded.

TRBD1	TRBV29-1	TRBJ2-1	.	TGCAGCACCAATCGGGGGACAGGGAATGAGCAGTTCTTC	CSTNRGTGNEQFF
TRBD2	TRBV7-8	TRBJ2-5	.	TGTGCCAGCAGCTTAGGTAGCGGGGGGGCCATTAAGGAGACCCAGTACTTC	CASSLGSGGAIKETQYF
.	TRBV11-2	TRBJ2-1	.	TGTGCCAGCAGCTTTTTTGGGAATGAGCAGTTCTTC	CASSFFGNEQFF
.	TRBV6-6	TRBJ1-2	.	TGTGCCAGCAGTTCCAGTACCGGGGAGGCCTTATATGGCTACACCTTC	CASSSSTGEALYGYTF
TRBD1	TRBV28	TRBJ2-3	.	TGTGCCAGCTACCGACAGGGCTTAGGGGATACGCAGTATTTT	CASYRQGLGDTQYF
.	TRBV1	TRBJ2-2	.	TGCACCAGCAGCCGACCTGGGGCACTAGCGCACACCGGGGAGCTGTTTTTT	CTSSRPGALAHTGELFF
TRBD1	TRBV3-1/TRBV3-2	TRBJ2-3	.	TGTGCCAGCAGCCACGAGGGGACAGACTCCGATACGCAGTATTTT	CASSHEGTDSDTQYF
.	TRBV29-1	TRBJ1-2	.	TGCAGCGTTGAACAGGGAGGAGAGGGCTACACCTTC	CSVEQGGEGYTF
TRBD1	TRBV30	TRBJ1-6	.	TGTGCCTGGAGTGTGACAGGGTCTACACCCCTCCACTTT	CAWSVTGSTPLHF
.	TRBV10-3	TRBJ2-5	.	TGTGCCATCAGTGAGGGCGGCGGGGAGAGCCAAGAGACCCAGTACTTC	CAISEGGGESQETQYF
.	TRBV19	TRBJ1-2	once	TGTGCCAGTAGTCCTCGGGGGAGCGAATTCCTATATGGCTACACCTTC	CASSPRGSEFLYGYTF
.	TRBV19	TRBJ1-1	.	TGTGCCAGTAGTATAGTCGCAGCAGGGAACACTGAAGCTTTCTTT	CASSIVAAGNTEAFF
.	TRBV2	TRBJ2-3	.	TGTGCCAGCCAGCAAAGCACAGATACGCAGTATTTT	CASQQSTDTQYF
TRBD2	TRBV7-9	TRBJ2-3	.	TGTGCCAGCAGCTCCAGACTAGCCCTCTTCACAGATACGCAGTATTTT	CASSSRLALFTDTQYF
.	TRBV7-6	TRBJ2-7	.	TGTGCCAGCAGCTTAGGTACAGGGAACTCCTACGAGCAGTACTTC	CASSLGTGNSYEQYF
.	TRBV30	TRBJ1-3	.	TGTGCCTGGAGTCGGGTCTCGGGCAACACCATATATTTT	CAWSRVSGNTIYF
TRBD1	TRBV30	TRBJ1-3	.	TGTGCCTGGAGTTCCTCGGGACAGGGGGCGAGTATTTCCTCTGGAAACACCATATATTTT	CAWSSSGQGASISSGNTIYF
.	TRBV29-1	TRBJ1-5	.	TGCAGCGTTGCAGTTTCGGCAGGGAATCAGCCCCAGCATTTT	CSVAVSAGNQPQHF
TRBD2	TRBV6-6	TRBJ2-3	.	TGTGCCAGCAGTTATGGGACTAGCGGCCGGGGAGATACGCAGTATTTT	CASSYGTSGRGDTQYF
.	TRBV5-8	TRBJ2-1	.	TGTGCCAGCAGCTTGGCTAGCTCCTACAATGAGCAGTTCTTC	CASSLASSYNEQFF
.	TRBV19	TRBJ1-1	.	TGTGCCAGTACACCCCCGCGAGGTACTGAAGCTTTCTTT	CASTPPRGTEAFF
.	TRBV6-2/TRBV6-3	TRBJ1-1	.	TGTGCCAGCAGTTACGTCCAGGATAGGATCCTCAAAGCTTTCTTT	CASSYVQDRILKAFF
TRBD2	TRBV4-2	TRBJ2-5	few	TGTGCCAGCAGCCAAGAAGCGGGGGGGCCAGAGACCCAGTACTTC	CASSQEAGGPETQYF
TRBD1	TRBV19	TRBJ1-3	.	TGTGCCAGTAGTATGACAGGGGCTGGAAACACCATATATTTT	CASSMTGAGNTIYF
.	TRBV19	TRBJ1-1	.	TGTGCCAGTAGTATGCAACTAAACACTGAAGCTTTCTTT	CASSMQLNTEAFF
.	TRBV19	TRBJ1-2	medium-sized	TGTGCCAGTAGTCCGCCGCCAGACTCCGGGGGCTACACCTTC	CASSPPPDSGGYTF
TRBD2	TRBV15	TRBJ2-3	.	TGTGCCACCAGCAGGGCCGGACTAGCGGGCACAGATACGCAGTATTTT	CATSRAGLAGTDTQYF